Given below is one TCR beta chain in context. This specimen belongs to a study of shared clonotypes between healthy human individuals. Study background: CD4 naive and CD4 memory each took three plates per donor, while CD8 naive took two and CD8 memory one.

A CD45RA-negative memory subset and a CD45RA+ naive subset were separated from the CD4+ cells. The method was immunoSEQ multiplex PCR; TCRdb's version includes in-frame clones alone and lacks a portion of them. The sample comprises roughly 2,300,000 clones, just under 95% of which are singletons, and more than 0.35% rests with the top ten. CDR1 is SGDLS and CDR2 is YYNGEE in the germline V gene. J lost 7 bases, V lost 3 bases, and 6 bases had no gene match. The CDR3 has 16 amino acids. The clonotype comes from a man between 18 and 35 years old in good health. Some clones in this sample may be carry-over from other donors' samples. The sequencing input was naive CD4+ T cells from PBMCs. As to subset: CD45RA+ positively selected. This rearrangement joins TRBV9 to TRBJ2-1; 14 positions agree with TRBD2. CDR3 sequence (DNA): TGTGCCAGCAGCGCCCGGACTAGCGGGAGGTATAATGAGCAGTTCTTC. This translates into CASSARTSGRYNEQFF. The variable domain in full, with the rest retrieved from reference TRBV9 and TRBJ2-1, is DSGVTQTPKHLITATGQRVTLRCSPRSGDLSVYWYQQSLDQGLQFLIQYYNGEERAKGNILERFSAQQFPDLHSELNLSSLELGDSALYFCASSARTSGRYNEQFFGPGTRLTVL.